This TCR beta chain was captured in a study of blood T cells in healthy people across ages. General study points: There were more naive CD4+ cells and higher diversity in long-lived donors than in aged donors.

As for this clonotype: The target antigen is unknown. Mismatch with germline at one junction end may stem from a read error.

A second PCR of roughly 7 to 11 cycles used a sample-barcoded 5' primer and a J-beta primer mix. MiXCR, applied by TCRdb to the 5' RACE reads, yields one record per CDR3 protein. The sample gives hundreds of thousands of distinct CDR3 sequences, approximately 25% of which show up once; 7.5% to 9% is in the top ten. The CDR3 runs to 14 residues. Germline lookup yields CDR1 MDHEN and CDR2 SYDVKM. These data are also associated with another study on T cells of mothers and their children. That work adds: The extracted RNA was employed in its entirety for cDNA synthesis, at around 1.4 ug per 15 ul.

The chain joins TRBV28 to TRBJ2-5; D call uncertain. The closer fit of TRBJ2-7 to the DNA end suggests the J call may be wrong. Sequencing input: blood. The clonotype originates from a boy between 10 and 17 years old in good health. Here the CDR3 DNA reads TGTGCCAGCAATTTAGAAGGGCCCGTCTACGAGCAGTACTTC. It is translated as CASNLEGPVYEQYF.